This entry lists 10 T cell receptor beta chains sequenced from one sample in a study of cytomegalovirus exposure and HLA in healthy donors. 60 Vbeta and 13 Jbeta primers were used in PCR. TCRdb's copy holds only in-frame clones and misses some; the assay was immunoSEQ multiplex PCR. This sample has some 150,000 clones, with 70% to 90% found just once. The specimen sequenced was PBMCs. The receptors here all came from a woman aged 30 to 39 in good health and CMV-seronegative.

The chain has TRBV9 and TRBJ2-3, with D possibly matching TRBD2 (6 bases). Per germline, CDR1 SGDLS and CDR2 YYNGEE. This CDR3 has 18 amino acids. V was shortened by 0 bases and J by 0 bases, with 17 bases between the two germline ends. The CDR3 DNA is TGTGCCAGCAGCGTAGCTCCCCCTAGGCGGGGAAGCACAGATACGCAGTATTTT. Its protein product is CASSVAPPRRGSTDTQYF. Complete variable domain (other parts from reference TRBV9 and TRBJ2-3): DSGVTQTPKHLITATGQRVTLRCSPRSGDLSVYWYQQSLDQGLQFLIQYYNGEERAKGNILERFSAQQFPDLHSELNLSSLELGDSALYFCASSVAPPRRGSTDTQYFGPGTRLTVL.

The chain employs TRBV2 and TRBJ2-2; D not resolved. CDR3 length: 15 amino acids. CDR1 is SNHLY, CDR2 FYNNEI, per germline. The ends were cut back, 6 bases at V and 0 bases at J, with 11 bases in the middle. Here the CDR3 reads CASRAERANTGELFF. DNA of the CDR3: TGTGCCAGCAGGGCGGAACGGGCGAACACCGGGGAGCTGTTTTTT.

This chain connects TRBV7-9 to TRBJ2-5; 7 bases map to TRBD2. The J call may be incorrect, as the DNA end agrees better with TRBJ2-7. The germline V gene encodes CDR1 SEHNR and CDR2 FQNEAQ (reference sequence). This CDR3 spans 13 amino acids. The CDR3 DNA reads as TGTGCCAGCAGCCCAGAGGGAGGGACCGAGCAGTACTTC. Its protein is CASSPEGGTEQYF.

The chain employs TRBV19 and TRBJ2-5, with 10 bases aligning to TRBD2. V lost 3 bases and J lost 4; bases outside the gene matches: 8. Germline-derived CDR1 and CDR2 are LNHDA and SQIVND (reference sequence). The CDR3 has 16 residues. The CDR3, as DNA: TGTGCCAGTAGTATCACTAGCGGGATATCCGGAGAGACCCAGTACTTC. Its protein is CASSITSGISGETQYF.

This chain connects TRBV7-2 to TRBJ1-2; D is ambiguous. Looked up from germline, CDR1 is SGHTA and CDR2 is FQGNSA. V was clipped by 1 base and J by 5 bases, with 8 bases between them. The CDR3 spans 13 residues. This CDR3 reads CASSLEPGYGYTF. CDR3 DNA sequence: TGTGCCAGCAGCTTAGAACCGGGTTATGGCTACACCTTC.

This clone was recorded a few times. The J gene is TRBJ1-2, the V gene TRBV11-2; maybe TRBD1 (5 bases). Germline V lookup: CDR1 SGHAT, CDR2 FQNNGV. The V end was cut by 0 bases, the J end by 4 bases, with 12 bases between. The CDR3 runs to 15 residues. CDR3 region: CASSLDYGGAYGYTF. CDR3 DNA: TGTGCCAGCAGCTTAGATTACGGGGGAGCCTATGGCTACACCTTC. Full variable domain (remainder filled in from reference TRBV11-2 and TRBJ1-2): EAGVAQSPRYKIIEKRQSVAFWCNPISGHATLYWYQQILGQGPKLLIQFQNNGVVDDSQLPKDRFSAERLKGVDSTLKIQPAKLEDSAVYLCASSLDYGGAYGYTFGSGTRLTVV.

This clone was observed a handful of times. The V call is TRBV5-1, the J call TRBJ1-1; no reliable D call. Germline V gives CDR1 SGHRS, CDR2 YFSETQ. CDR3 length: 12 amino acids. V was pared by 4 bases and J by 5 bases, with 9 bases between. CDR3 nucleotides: TGCGCCAGCAGCACTGGGAGAACTGAAGCTTTCTTT. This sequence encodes CASSTGRTEAFF. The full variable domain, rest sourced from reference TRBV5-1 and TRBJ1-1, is KAGVTQTPRYLIKTRGQQVTLSCSPISGHRSVSWYQQTPGQGLQFLFEYFSETQRNKGNFPGRFSGRQFSNSRSEMNVSTLELGDSALYLCASSTGRTEAFFGQGTRLTVV.

CDR3 region: CASLRRPGQGAVLDSPLHF. The CDR3 nucleotides read TGTGCCAGCCTAAGACGACCGGGACAGGGGGCGGTTCTGGATTCACCCCTCCACTTT. The chain recombines TRBV7-2 with TRBJ1-6, with 12 bases that match TRBD1. CDR1 and CDR2 (germline): SGHTA, FQGNSA. V lost 8 bases and J lost 8; bases outside the gene matches: 19. The CDR3 has 19 amino acids.

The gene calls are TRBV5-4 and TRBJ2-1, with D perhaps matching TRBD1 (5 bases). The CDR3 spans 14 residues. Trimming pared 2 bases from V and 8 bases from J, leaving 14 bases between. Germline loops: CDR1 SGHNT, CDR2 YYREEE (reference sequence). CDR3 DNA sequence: TGTGCCAGCAGCTTATCAGGGCCAACCCATGAGCAGTTCTTC. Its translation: CASSLSGPTHEQFF.

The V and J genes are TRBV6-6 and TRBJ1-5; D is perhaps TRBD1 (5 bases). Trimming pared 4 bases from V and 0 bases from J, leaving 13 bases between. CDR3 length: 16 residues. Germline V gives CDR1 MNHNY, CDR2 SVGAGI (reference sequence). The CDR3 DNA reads TGTGCCAGCAGTTGGACCTCGGGGGGTAGCAATCAGCCCCAGCATTTT. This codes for CASSWTSGGSNQPQHF.